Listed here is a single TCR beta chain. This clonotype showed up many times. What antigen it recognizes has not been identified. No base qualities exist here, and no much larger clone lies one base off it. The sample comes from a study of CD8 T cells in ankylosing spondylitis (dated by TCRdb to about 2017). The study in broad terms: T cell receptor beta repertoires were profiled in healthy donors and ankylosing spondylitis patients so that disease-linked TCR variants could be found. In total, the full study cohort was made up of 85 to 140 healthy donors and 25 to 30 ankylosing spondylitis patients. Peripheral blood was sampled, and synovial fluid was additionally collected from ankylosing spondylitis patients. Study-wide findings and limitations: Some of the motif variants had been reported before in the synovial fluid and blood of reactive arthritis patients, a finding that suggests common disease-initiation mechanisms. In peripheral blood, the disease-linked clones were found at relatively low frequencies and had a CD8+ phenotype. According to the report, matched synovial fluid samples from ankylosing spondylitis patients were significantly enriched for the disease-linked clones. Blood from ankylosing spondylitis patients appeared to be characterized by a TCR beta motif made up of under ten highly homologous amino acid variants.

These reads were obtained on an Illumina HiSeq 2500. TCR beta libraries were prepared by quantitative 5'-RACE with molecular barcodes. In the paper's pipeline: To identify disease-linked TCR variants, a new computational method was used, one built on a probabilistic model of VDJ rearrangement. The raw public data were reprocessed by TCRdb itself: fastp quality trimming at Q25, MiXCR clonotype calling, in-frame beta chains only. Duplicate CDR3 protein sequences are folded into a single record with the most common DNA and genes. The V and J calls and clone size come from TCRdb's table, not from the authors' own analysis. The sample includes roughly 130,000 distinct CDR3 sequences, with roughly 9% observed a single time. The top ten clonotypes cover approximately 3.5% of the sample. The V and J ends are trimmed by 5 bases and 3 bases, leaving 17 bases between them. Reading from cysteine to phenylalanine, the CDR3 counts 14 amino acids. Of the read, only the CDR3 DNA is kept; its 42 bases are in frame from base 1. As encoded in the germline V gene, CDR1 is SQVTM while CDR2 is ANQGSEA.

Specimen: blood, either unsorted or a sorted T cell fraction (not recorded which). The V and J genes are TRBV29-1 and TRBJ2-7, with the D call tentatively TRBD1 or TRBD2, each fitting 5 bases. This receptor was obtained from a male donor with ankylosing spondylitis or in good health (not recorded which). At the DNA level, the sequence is TGCAGCGTTCAAACTGGGCAGGGACGCTACGAGCAGTACTTC. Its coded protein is CSVQTGQGRYEQYF.